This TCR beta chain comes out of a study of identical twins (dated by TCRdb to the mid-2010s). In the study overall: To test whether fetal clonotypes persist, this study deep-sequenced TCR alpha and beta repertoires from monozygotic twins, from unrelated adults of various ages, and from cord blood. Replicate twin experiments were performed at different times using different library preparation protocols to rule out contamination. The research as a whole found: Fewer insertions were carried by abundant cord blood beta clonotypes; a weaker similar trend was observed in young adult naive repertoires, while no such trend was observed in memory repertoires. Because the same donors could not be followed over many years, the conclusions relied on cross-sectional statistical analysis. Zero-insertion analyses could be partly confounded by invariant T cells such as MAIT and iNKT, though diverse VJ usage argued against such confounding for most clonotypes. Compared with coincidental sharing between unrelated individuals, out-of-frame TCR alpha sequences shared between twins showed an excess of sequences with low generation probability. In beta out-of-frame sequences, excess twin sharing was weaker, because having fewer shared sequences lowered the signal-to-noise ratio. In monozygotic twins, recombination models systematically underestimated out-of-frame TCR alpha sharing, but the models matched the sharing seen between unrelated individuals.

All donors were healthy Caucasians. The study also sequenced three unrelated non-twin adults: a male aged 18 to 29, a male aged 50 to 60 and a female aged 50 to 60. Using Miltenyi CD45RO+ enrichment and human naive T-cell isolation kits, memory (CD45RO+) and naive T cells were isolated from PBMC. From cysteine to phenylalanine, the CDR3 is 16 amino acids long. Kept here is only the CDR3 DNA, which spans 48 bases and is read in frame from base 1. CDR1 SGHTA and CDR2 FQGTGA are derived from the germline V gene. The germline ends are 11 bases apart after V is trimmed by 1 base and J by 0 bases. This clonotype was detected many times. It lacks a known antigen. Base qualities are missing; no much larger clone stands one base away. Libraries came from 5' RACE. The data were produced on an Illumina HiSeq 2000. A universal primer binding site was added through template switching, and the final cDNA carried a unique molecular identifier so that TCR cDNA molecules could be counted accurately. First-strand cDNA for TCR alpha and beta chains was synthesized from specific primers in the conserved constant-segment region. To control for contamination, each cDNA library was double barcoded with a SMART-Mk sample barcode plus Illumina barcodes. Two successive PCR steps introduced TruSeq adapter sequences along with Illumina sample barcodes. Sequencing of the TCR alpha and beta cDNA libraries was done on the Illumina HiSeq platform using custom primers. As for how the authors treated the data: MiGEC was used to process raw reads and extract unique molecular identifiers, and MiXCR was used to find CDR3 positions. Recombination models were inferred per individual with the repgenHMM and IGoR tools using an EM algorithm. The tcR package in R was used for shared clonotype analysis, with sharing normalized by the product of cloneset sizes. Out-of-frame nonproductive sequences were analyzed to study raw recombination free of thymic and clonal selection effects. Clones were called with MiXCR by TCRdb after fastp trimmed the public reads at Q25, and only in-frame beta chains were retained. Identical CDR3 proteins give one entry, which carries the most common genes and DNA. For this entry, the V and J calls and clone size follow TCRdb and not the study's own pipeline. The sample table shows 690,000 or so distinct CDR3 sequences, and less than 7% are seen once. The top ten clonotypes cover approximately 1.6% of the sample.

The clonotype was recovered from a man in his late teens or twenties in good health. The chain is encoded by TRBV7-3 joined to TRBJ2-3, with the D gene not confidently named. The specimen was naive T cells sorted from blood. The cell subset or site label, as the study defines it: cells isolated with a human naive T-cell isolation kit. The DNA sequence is TGTGCCAGCAGCTTAAATCCAGGAACTAGCACAGATACGCAGTATTTT. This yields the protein CASSLNPGTSTDTQYF.